The 30 T cell receptor beta chains below all came from one sample that was sequenced in a study of T cells in Graves' hyperthyroidism and ophthalmopathy. Amplification targeted TCR beta CDR3 regions from RNA transcripts. HTBI primers were the set used in a first-round RT-PCR of the TCR CDR3. TCRdb processed the multiplex PCR reads anew with MiXCR; each CDR3 protein has one entry. The sample lists hundreds of thousands of distinct CDR3 sequences; approximately 14% were seen once. Material for sequencing was blood. The source of these receptors is a woman between 45 and 65 years old with Graves' ophthalmopathy.

In this sample, this clonotype turned up many times. V is TRBV3-1 and J is TRBJ1-1, with TRBD1 as a possible D gene (5 bases). Germline-derived CDR1 and CDR2 are LGHDT and YNNKEL (reference sequence). The CDR3 is 19 amino acids. Deletions cut 0 bases from V and 1 base from J, with 21 bases between. The CDR3 nucleotides are TGTGCCAGCAGCCAAGAACGGGATAGTAGAGGGGTGTCGAACACTGAAGCTTTCTTT. It encodes CASSQERDSRGVSNTEAFF. Full variable domain (outside the CDR3, taken from reference TRBV3-1 and TRBJ1-1): DTAVSQTPKYLVTQMGNDKSIKCEQNLGHDTMYWYKQDSKKFLKIMFSYNNKELIINETVPNRFSPKSPDKAHLNLHINSLELGDSAVYFCASSQERDSRGVSNTEAFFGQGTRLTVV.

V and J are TRBV3-1 and TRBJ2-1; 8 positions match TRBD1. Unmatched junction bases numbered 9, after V lost 1 base and J lost 4 bases. This CDR3 comprises 17 residues. CDR1 LGHDT and CDR2 YNNKEL come from the germline V gene (reference sequence). The chain's CDR3 is CASSQVSGRGLYNEQFF. CDR3 DNA sequence: TGTGCCAGCAGCCAAGTTTCGGGCAGGGGGCTTTACAATGAGCAGTTCTTC.

This clonotype was counted at least ten times. This chain joins TRBV7-9 and TRBJ1-4, with 8 bases identical to TRBD1. With 4 bases clipped from V and 6 bases from J, the junction kept 4 bases outside the gene matches. Germline-derived CDR1 and CDR2 are SEHNR and FQNEAQ (reference sequence). This CDR3 has 14 amino acids. DNA of the CDR3: TGTGCCAGCAGCTCTGGACAGGGCTATGAAAAACTGTTTTTT. Protein sequence: CASSSGQGYEKLFF. The whole variable domain, remainder taken from reference TRBV7-9 and TRBJ1-4, is DTGVSQNPRHKITKRGQNVTFRCDPISEHNRLYWYRQTLGQGPEFLTYFQNEAQLEKSRLLSDRFSAERPKGSFSTLEIQRTEQGDSAMYLCASSSGQGYEKLFFGSGTQLSVL.

This clonotype was recorded at least ten times. The J gene is TRBJ1-5, the V gene TRBV20-1; D gene unclear. Germline V gene lookup returns CDR1 DFQATT and CDR2 SNEGSKA (reference sequence). CDR3 size: 12 residues. Between the trimmed V and J ends, which lost 7 bases and 6 bases, there was a span of 13 bases. CDR3 bases: TGCAGTGGGGCAAGGTGGGGTCAGCCCCAGCATTTT. The encoded protein is CSGARWGQPQHF.

In its sample, this clonotype was seen many times. This chain links TRBV3-1 with TRBJ1-1; possibly TRBD1 for D (5 bases). Trimming left V 3 bases short and J 1 base short, with 9 bases between. The V gene's germline CDR1 is LGHDT and CDR2 YNNKEL (reference sequence). The length of the CDR3 is 14 residues. The CDR3 nucleotides are TGTGCCAGCAGCCATGACGACAGGAACACTGAAGCTTTCTTT. This encodes CASSHDDRNTEAFF.

Only one count was recorded for this clonotype. Just one base apart from a much larger clone, this may be a read error. DNA of the CDR3: TGTGCCGGCAGTTACTCAAAAAGAACCGACAATGAGCAGTTCTTC. It encodes CAGSYSKRTDNEQFF. The V and J genes are TRBV6-5 and TRBJ2-1; D gene uncertain. Per the germline V gene, CDR1 is MNHEY and CDR2 is SVGAGI. The length of the CDR3 is 15 residues.

The sample holds many counts of this clonotype. The chain couples TRBV24-1 to TRBJ2-2; 9 bases fit TRBD1. The V and J ends lost 5 bases and 1 base, in that order; junction bases with no gene match: 4. Germline V lookup: CDR1 KGHDR, CDR2 SFDVKD. This CDR3 spans 16 amino acids. This chain's CDR3 is CATSVGTGKNTGELFF. CDR3 nucleotide sequence: TGTGCCACCAGTGTTGGGACAGGGAAGAACACCGGGGAGCTGTTTTTT.

This clonotype has at least ten counts. CDR3 sequence (DNA): TGCAGTGCTATAGGGACAGCACTCAGCTCCTACGAGCAGTACTTC. It yields the protein CSAIGTALSSYEQYF. The chain uses TRBV20-1 and TRBJ2-7, with 7 bases identical to TRBD1. The V gene end was trimmed by 4 bases and the J gene end by 0 bases; junction bases not matched to a gene: 9. This CDR3 comprises 15 residues. The germline V gene has CDR1 DFQATT and CDR2 SNEGSKA (reference sequence).

This clonotype was counted many times. The chain links TRBV20-1 to TRBJ1-6; 9 nucleotides line up with TRBD1. Trimming cost V 4 bases and J 5 bases; bases outside gene matches: 6. CDR1 and CDR2 from the germline V gene are DFQATT and SNEGSKA (reference sequence). This CDR3 is 15 amino acids long. In nucleotides, the CDR3 is TGCAGTGCTATACCCGGACAGGGGCATAATTCACCCCTCCACTTT. Its protein is CSAIPGQGHNSPLHF.

The chain uses TRBV6-1 and TRBJ2-7, with D possibly TRBD2 on 6 matching bases. Trimming took off 11 bases at V and 3 bases at J, with 17 bases between the two ends. This CDR3 is built from 13 residues. The germline V gene has CDR1 MNHNS and CDR2 SASEGT. The CDR3 DNA reads as TGTGCCTCAAGGACTACTGCCAACTACGAGCAGTACTTC. Translating it yields CASRTTANYEQYF.

This clonotype has a count of ten or more. The J gene is TRBJ1-3, the V gene TRBV7-2, with 7 positions matching TRBD1. The length of the CDR3 is 16 residues. Germline V gene sequence: CDR1 SGHTA, CDR2 FQGNSA. V lost 4 bases, J lost 2 bases, and 8 bases stayed unmatched. The CDR3 DNA reads as TGTGCCAGCAGCTCTCGAGACAGGGTCCCTGGAAACACCATATATTTT. Protein sequence: CASSSRDRVPGNTIYF.

This clonotype was detected many times. The rearrangement uses TRBV10-3 and TRBJ1-2; the D is unclear. CDR1 and CDR2 (germline): ENHRY, SYGVKD. Trimming left V 3 bases short and J 4 bases short, with 15 bases between. The CDR3 extends over 15 amino acids. CDR3 sequence (DNA): TGTGCCATCAGTGATCTCCTACATAATCCCTATGGCTACACCTTC. Residues: CAISDLLHNPYGYTF.

This clonotype was observed a handful of times. This rearrangement joins TRBV15 to TRBJ2-1; 10 bases match TRBD2. Germline CDR1 is LNHNV and CDR2 is YYDKDF (reference sequence). The length of the CDR3 is 16 residues. The junction had 7 bases not matched to a gene; V was cut back by 0 bases and J by 8 bases. The CDR3 nucleotides read TGTGCCACCAGCAGAGAGTACCTAGCGGGAGTGGATGAGCAGTTCTTC. This codes for CATSREYLAGVDEQFF. Using reference TRBV15 and TRBJ2-1 for the parts outside the CDR3, the full variable domain is DAMVIQNPRYQVTQFGKPVTLSCSQTLNHNVMYWYQQKSSQAPKLLFHYYDKDFNNEADTPDNFQSRRPNTSFCFLDIRSPGLGDTAMYLCATSREYLAGVDEQFFGPGTRLTVL.

This clonotype has only a few counts. V gene TRBV6-2 or TRBV6-3 combines with J gene TRBJ1-5, with D tentatively TRBD1 (6 bases). CDR3 length: 14 amino acids. Trimming took 6 bases from V and 2 from J, leaving 11 bases between them. From germline, CDR1 is MNHEY and CDR2 SVGEGT. The CDR3 loop reads CASRLGQRNQPQHF. The CDR3 DNA follows: TGTGCCAGCAGGCTAGGACAGCGCAATCAGCCCCAGCATTTT.

This clonotype showed up just a few times. This chain connects TRBV2 to TRBJ2-1, with TRBD1 as a possible D gene (6 bases). The germline V and J ends were trimmed by 6 bases and 9 bases, with 15 bases remaining between them. CDR1 and CDR2 from the germline V gene are SNHLY and FYNNEI. The CDR3 runs to 13 residues. DNA of the CDR3: TGTGCCAGCAGCCTACAGGGTGGGGGTGAGCAGTTCTTC. Its protein is CASSLQGGGEQFF.

This clonotype came up a few times. The gene calls are TRBV7-9 and TRBJ1-4, with D unclear. CDR1 and CDR2 (germline): SEHNR, FQNEAQ (reference sequence). This CDR3 region has 15 residues. Between the trimmed V and J ends, which lost 1 base and 0 bases, there was a span of 6 bases. This chain's CDR3 is CASSLGQPTNEKLFF. CDR3 DNA: TGTGCCAGCAGCTTAGGGCAGCCAACTAATGAAAAACTGTTTTTT. Drawing the rest from reference TRBV7-9 and TRBJ1-4, the complete variable domain is DTGVSQNPRHKITKRGQNVTFRCDPISEHNRLYWYRQTLGQGPEFLTYFQNEAQLEKSRLLSDRFSAERPKGSFSTLEIQRTEQGDSAMYLCASSLGQPTNEKLFFGSGTQLSVL.

This clonotype was recorded many times. The rearrangement links TRBV20-1 to TRBJ2-1, with 14 bases that match TRBD2. Germline-derived CDR1 and CDR2 are DFQATT and SNEGSKA (reference sequence). With V trimmed by 1 base and J by 9 bases, 5 bases remained unmatched. The CDR3 is made up of 15 amino acids. The CDR3: CSARGLGLAGVEQFF. The CDR3 bases are TGCAGTGCTAGAGGCCTGGGACTAGCGGGAGTTGAGCAGTTCTTC.

Worth noting for this clonotype: Given a much more abundant clone one base away, this may be a read error. The chain carries TRBV29-1 and TRBJ2-1, with D unclear. The CDR3 loop spans 14 amino acids. The germline V gene encodes CDR1 SQVTM and CDR2 ANQGSEA. Here the CDR3 reads CSVEGAVSCNEQFF. CDR3 bases: TGCAGCGTTGAGGGTGCGGTCTCCTGCAATGAGCAGTTCTTC.

As regards this clonotype: Given a much more abundant clone one base away, this may be a read error. V is TRBV30 and J is TRBJ2-7; tentatively, D is TRBD1 (5 bases). Per germline, CDR1 GTSNPN and CDR2 SVGIG (reference sequence). The length of the CDR3 is 12 residues. The CDR3 DNA reads TGTGCCTGGCAGGGATCTTCCTACGGGCAGTACTTC. This gives the protein CAWQGSSYGQYF.

The rearrangement uses TRBV28 and TRBJ2-4; tentatively, D is TRBD1 (6 bases). This CDR3 has 16 amino acids. Germline CDR1 and CDR2: MDHEN and SYDVKM. Trimming removed 6 bases from V and 0 bases from J, with 15 bases in between. CDR3 DNA sequence: TGTGCCAGCAGCAATTACAGGGATCTAGCCAAAAACATTCAGTACTTC. This gives the protein CASSNYRDLAKNIQYF.

This clonotype showed up just a few times. This chain connects TRBV4-3 to TRBJ1-6; D is unresolved. Germline CDR1 is LGHNA and CDR2 is YSLEER. V lost 1 base, J lost 8 bases, and 6 bases lay in between. This CDR3 is 13 amino acids long. The CDR3 loop is CASSQGPDSPLHF. The CDR3 DNA reads as TGCGCCAGCAGCCAAGGGCCGGATTCACCCCTCCACTTT.

This clonotype was seen repeatedly, ten times or more. The CDR3 bases are TGTGCCTGGAGGGCCATGAGTTTAAATTTTGAAGAGACCCAGTACTTC. Amino acid sequence: CAWRAMSLNFEETQYF. The chain combines TRBV30 with TRBJ2-5, with D unclear. The CDR3 length is 16 residues. From germline, CDR1 is GTSNPN and CDR2 SVGIG (reference sequence). V was shortened by 3 bases and J by 3 bases, with 20 bases between the two germline ends. Together with reference TRBV30 and TRBJ2-5, the CDR3 gives the full variable domain: SQTIHQWPATLVQPVGSPLSLECTVEGTSNPNLYWYRQAAGRGLQLLFYSVGIGQISSEVPQNLSASRPQDRQFILSSKKLLLSDSGFYLCAWRAMSLNFEETQYFGPGTRLLVL.

This sequence joins TRBV16 and TRBJ1-5; 9 nucleotides align to TRBD1. The germline CDR1 and CDR2 sequences are KGHSY and FQNENV. The CDR3 sequence is 15 residues long. V dropped 2 bases and J dropped 4; count of bases not matched to a gene: 3. CDR3 amino acids: CASSQRGQGNQPQHF. Here the CDR3 DNA reads TGTGCCAGCAGCCAAAGGGGACAGGGTAATCAGCCCCAGCATTTT.

This clonotype was counted many times. The rearrangement joins TRBV6-2 or TRBV6-3 to TRBJ2-3; 10 bases are a match to TRBD2. Germline-derived CDR1 and CDR2 are MNHEY and SVGEGT. The CDR3 extends over 18 amino acids. Trimming removed 0 bases from V and 2 bases from J; junction bases left unmatched: 8. The CDR3 loop is CASSYSGTSARTTDTQYF. CDR3 coding DNA: TGTGCCAGCAGTTACTCCGGGACTAGCGCGCGGACCACAGATACGCAGTATTTT.

The sample holds many counts of this clonotype. This sequence joins TRBV20-1 and TRBJ2-5; a weak D match, TRBD1 (6 bases). The length of the CDR3 is 15 residues. The germline gives CDR1 DFQATT, CDR2 SNEGSKA (reference sequence). V was shortened by 5 bases and J by 4 bases, with 20 bases between the two germline ends. CDR3 DNA sequence: TGCAGTGCTGACATGAGCGGACAGACGGCAGAGACCCAGTACTTC. Residues: CSADMSGQTAETQYF.

The rearrangement links TRBV12-3 or TRBV12-4 to TRBJ2-7; 9 bases are a match to TRBD2. The V and J ends lost 0 bases and 7 bases, in that order; junction bases with no gene match: 4. CDR3 length equals 14 residues. The CDR3: CASSLASGRSEQYF. CDR3 in DNA: TGTGCCAGCAGTTTAGCTAGCGGGAGAAGTGAGCAGTACTTC.

This clonotype has at least ten counts. The V and J genes are TRBV30 and TRBJ1-4; 8 nucleotides agree with TRBD1. V lost 2 bases and J lost 7; bases outside the gene matches: 9. Germline CDR1 and CDR2: GTSNPN and SVGIG (reference sequence). The length of the CDR3 is 15 residues. CDR3 in amino acids: CAWSPPDREGEKLFF. For the CDR3, the DNA is TGTGCCTGGAGTCCCCCGGACAGGGAGGGTGAAAAACTGTTTTTT.

The table lists this clonotype with many counts. The chain joins TRBV5-1 to TRBJ1-3; TRBD1 agrees at 8 bases. Trimming cost V 4 bases and J 8 bases; bases outside gene matches: 11. Germline V CDR1 and CDR2: SGHRS, YFSETQ. CDR3 size: 15 residues. This chain's CDR3 is CASSLKPGQADTIYF. CDR3 DNA: TGCGCCAGCAGCCTAAAACCGGGACAGGCAGACACCATATATTTT.

This clonotype was picked up many times. This sequence joins TRBV11-2 and TRBJ1-1, with 8 nucleotides matching TRBD1. Germline trimming cut 5 bases from V and 1 base from J; bases unmatched to any gene: 18. Germline assignment: CDR1 SGHAT and CDR2 FQNNGV. The CDR3 runs 19 residues. This chain's CDR3 is CASSHWTGLVKVRNTEAFF. CDR3 sequence (DNA): TGTGCCAGCAGCCACTGGACAGGGTTAGTAAAGGTGAGGAACACTGAAGCTTTCTTT. Combining the CDR3 with reference TRBV11-2 and TRBJ1-1 gives the whole variable domain EAGVAQSPRYKIIEKRQSVAFWCNPISGHATLYWYQQILGQGPKLLIQFQNNGVVDDSQLPKDRFSAERLKGVDSTLKIQPAKLEDSAVYLCASSHWTGLVKVRNTEAFFGQGTRLTVV.

Points on this clonotype: A much larger clone differs from this one at a single base, so this may be a read error. The rearrangement uses TRBV24-1 and TRBJ2-5; 9 bases are shared with TRBD2. J gave up 5 bases and V 6 bases, and 6 bases lay outside the gene matches. Per germline, CDR1 KGHDR and CDR2 SFDVKD. This CDR3 has 14 residues. Written as DNA, the CDR3 is TGTGCCACCAGTAATGCTAGCGGGACGGAGACCCAGTACTTC. Translated: CATSNASGTETQYF.